This section outlines one T cell receptor (beta chain) sequence together with its context. The junction does not match germline at one end; this may be a read error. From roughly 0.55 ug of total RNA, TCR beta-specific cDNA was reverse-transcribed using a constant-region primer. It was through three nested multiplex PCR rounds of slightly modified ARM-PCR that TCR beta libraries arose. Two initial PCR rounds of roughly 10 cycles each paired TRBV1-TRBV30 forward primers with a C-beta reverse primer. TCRdb used MiXCR to reprocess the multiplex PCR reads, holding one entry per CDR3 protein. The sample holds about 110,000 distinct CDR3 sequences; roughly 80% are singletons and the top ten take 15% to 25%. CDR3 length equals 16 residues. Germline V gene data show CDR1 as LGHNA and CDR2 as YNFKEQ. Co-extracting RNA and DNA was done with roughly 17-34 mg of unsorted bulk tissue as input. These data are taken from a study of tumor-infiltrating lymphocytes in primary liver carcinoma.

The genes are TRBV4-2 and TRBJ2-7; tentative D call: TRBD2 (5 bases). This clonotype was sampled from a middle-aged man with primary liver carcinoma and hepatitis B virus infection. Specimen: liver tumor tissue from sampling region 3. Subset noted: tumor region T3, left-lateral pole. The CDR3 loop is CANSQGTDSKGYDQYF. CDR3 in DNA: TGTGCCAACAGCCAAGGAACGGACTCAAAAGGCTACGATCAGTACTTC.